One sample yielded the 30 T cell receptor beta chains listed below, sequenced in a study of blood T cells in healthy people across ages. It was with a sample-barcoded 5' primer and a J-beta primer mix that a second PCR of roughly 6 to 11 cycles was run. Using its own MiXCR run on the 5' RACE reads, TCRdb lists one record per CDR3 protein. The sample contains about 680,000 distinct CDR3 sequences, about 52% of which appear only once. Material for sequencing was blood. The source of these receptors is a woman between 55 and 75 years old in good health.

This clonotype has only a few counts. The chain couples TRBV7-2 to TRBJ2-3; D might be TRBD2 (6 bases). The germline gives CDR1 SGHTA, CDR2 FQGNSA. The V end was cut by 1 base, the J end by 0 bases, with 8 bases between. The CDR3 is 15 amino acids. The CDR3 reads CASSLDGGSTDTQYF. DNA for the CDR3: TGTGCCAGCAGCTTAGACGGGGGTAGCACAGATACGCAGTATTTT.

The chain uses TRBV10-3 and TRBJ2-1; maybe TRBD2 (5 bases). The ends were cut back, 0 bases at V and 1 base at J, with 10 bases in the middle. Germline V gene sequence: CDR1 ENHRY, CDR2 SYGVKD. The length of the CDR3 is 16 residues. In nucleotides, the CDR3 is TGTGCCATCAGTGAGTCATGGAGGCCTTCCTACAATGAGCAGTTCTTC. Translated, it gives CAISESWRPSYNEQFF.

The chain combines TRBV11-2 with TRBJ2-1, with 12 bases lining up with TRBD2. Germline trimming cut 2 bases from V and 8 bases from J; bases unmatched to any gene: 4. There are 15 residues in the CDR3. Germline values: CDR1 SGHAT, CDR2 FQNNGV. CDR3 bases: TGTGCCAGCAGCTTAAGACTAGCGGGAGTGGATGAGCAGTTCTTC. This gives the protein CASSLRLAGVDEQFF.

The gene calls are TRBV10-3 and TRBJ2-6; possible D gene TRBD2, 6 bases. CDR3 size: 16 residues. In germline, CDR1 is ENHRY, CDR2 SYGVKD. V lost 9 bases and J lost 1, with 16 bases in between. CDR3 in DNA: TGTGCCATATCGACGGGAGTTCTATCTGGGGCCAACGTCCTGACTTTC. Residues: CAISTGVLSGANVLTF.

This clonotype appeared many times. This rearrangement joins TRBV6-5 to TRBJ2-1, with 16 positions matching TRBD2. V trimming: 2 bases; J trimming: 0 bases; junction bases outside the gene matches: 4. The germline CDR1 and CDR2 sequences are MNHEY and SVGAGI. The CDR3 sequence is 19 residues long. The CDR3 reads CASSYGTSGGGSSYNEQFF. For the CDR3, the DNA is TGTGCCAGCAGTTACGGGACTAGCGGGGGGGGGAGCTCCTACAATGAGCAGTTCTTC.

The chain recombines TRBV27 with TRBJ2-5; D is possibly TRBD2 (5 bases). The V gene lost 9 bases and the J gene lost 11 bases, with 22 bases spanning the gap. The CDR3 extends over 13 amino acids. Germline V gives CDR1 MNHEY, CDR2 SMNVEV (reference sequence). The CDR3 here is CASHPLGSSVQYF. The DNA of the CDR3 is TGTGCCAGTCATCCCTTGGGGAGCAGTGTGCAGTACTTC.

As for this clonotype: This may arise from a read error, as a much more abundant clone is one base away. The V call is TRBV29-1, the J call TRBJ2-5, with TRBD2 matching over 8 bases. V was clipped by 0 bases and J by 11 bases; unmatched bases: 17. The CDR3 consists of 16 residues. Looked up from germline, CDR1 is SQVTM and CDR2 is ANQGSEA. For the CDR3, the DNA is TGCAGCGTTGAAGATACCGGGAGGGCCTCTCGGAATGAGCAGTACTTC. Translated: CSVEDTGRASRNEQYF.

This clonotype was counted only a few times. V is TRBV12-3 or TRBV12-4 and J is TRBJ2-1, with D possibly TRBD2 on 6 matching bases. V shed 4 bases and J shed 8 bases, with 6 bases lying between them. The CDR3 loop spans 11 amino acids. CDR3 protein: CASSWEDEQFF. Here the CDR3 DNA reads TGTGCCAGCAGTTGGGAGGATGAGCAGTTCTTC.

The gene calls are TRBV5-1 and TRBJ2-4; 8 nucleotides align to TRBD1. Germline CDR1 is SGHRS and CDR2 is YFSETQ. The V and J ends lost 3 bases and 0 bases, in that order; junction bases with no gene match: 14. The CDR3 has 19 residues. The CDR3: CASSSPSGGPNVAKNIQYF. The CDR3 nucleotides read TGCGCCAGCAGCTCCCCTTCAGGGGGCCCAAATGTAGCCAAAAACATTCAGTACTTC.

The chain uses TRBV6-1 and TRBJ1-2; possible D gene TRBD1, 5 bases. The CDR3 sequence is 14 residues long. Germline V CDR1 and CDR2: MNHNS, SASEGT. V was shortened by 8 bases and J by 8 bases, with 21 bases between the two germline ends. CDR3: CASGEGPSTGGYTF. In nucleotides, the CDR3 is TGTGCCAGCGGAGAGGGACCGTCGACGGGCGGCTACACCTTC.

The rearrangement joins TRBV28 to TRBJ1-2; the D gene is possibly TRBD1 (6 bases). Germline CDR1 and CDR2: MDHEN and SYDVKM. V lost 3 bases and J lost 4, with 15 bases in between. The CDR3 extends over 15 amino acids. In DNA form, the CDR3 reads TGTGCCAGCAGTTTGAGTCCAGGGGATGGCTATGGCTACACCTTC. Translation: CASSLSPGDGYGYTF.

The table lists this clonotype with a few counts. The rearrangement joins TRBV6-5 to TRBJ2-3, with D perhaps TRBD2 (6 bases). V lost 7 bases and J 8 bases, leaving 13 bases between the germline ends. Germline-derived CDR1 and CDR2 are MNHEY and SVGAGI. CDR3 length equals 12 residues. CDR3 bases: TGTGCCAGCACCCCGAGTAGCGGTACGCAGTATTTT. Translated: CASTPSSGTQYF.

The chain has TRBV12-3 or TRBV12-4 and TRBJ2-7; 11 nucleotides align to TRBD2. Trimming removed 6 bases from V and 7 bases from J; junction bases left unmatched: 11. The CDR3 covers 15 residues. This chain's CDR3 is CASSRLAGGDGEQYF. The CDR3 coding sequence is TGTGCCAGCAGCCGTCTAGCGGGAGGTGACGGTGAGCAGTACTTC.

The rearrangement uses TRBV7-9 and TRBJ2-4, with 10 positions matching TRBD1. Judging by the DNA end, TRBJ2-7 fits better; the J call may be wrong. Germline V gene lookup returns CDR1 SEHNR and CDR2 FQNEAQ (reference sequence). The CDR3 is 16 residues long. In DNA, the CDR3 is TGTGCCAGCAGCTTAGTCGGGGGACAGGGGTTTTACGAGCAGTACTTC. Translated: CASSLVGGQGFYEQYF.

In its sample, this clonotype was seen a few times. The V gene is TRBV14, the J gene TRBJ2-7; 8 bases agree with TRBD1. The CDR3 is 15 residues long. The ends lost 3 bases at V and 4 bases at J; junction bases unmatched: 8. Per the germline V gene, CDR1 is SGHDN and CDR2 is FVKESK. CDR3 in amino acids: CASSHPTGERYEQYF. The DNA of the CDR3 is TGTGCCAGCAGCCACCCGACAGGGGAGAGGTACGAGCAGTACTTC.

This clonotype has a count of ten or more. This chain links TRBV5-6 with TRBJ2-5; 7 bases fit TRBD1. Germline assignment: CDR1 SGHDT and CDR2 YYEEEE. With 5 bases clipped from V and 2 bases from J, the junction kept 6 bases outside the gene matches. There are 14 residues in the CDR3. DNA for the CDR3: TGTGCCAGCAGGTATCAGGGGGTTCAAGAGACCCAGTACTTC. Protein sequence: CASRYQGVQETQYF. The whole variable domain, filled in from reference TRBV5-6 and TRBJ2-5, reads DAGVTQSPTHLIKTRGQQVTLRCSPKSGHDTVSWYQQALGQGPQFIFQYYEEEERQRGNFPDRFSGHQFPNYSSELNVNALLLGDSALYLCASRYQGVQETQYFGPGTRLLVL.

The table lists this clonotype with a few counts. The chain is built from TRBV5-1 and TRBJ2-3; TRBD1 matches at 7 bases. The CDR3 is 14 residues long. The V gene's germline CDR1 is SGHRS and CDR2 YFSETQ. The junction had 7 bases not matched to a gene; V was cut back by 4 bases and J by 5 bases. Here the CDR3 DNA reads TGCGCCAGCAGCCCTGGACAGGTATTAGATACGCAGTATTTT. Protein sequence: CASSPGQVLDTQYF.

The chain carries TRBV2 and TRBJ1-6; 10 nucleotides line up with TRBD1. This CDR3 has 16 amino acids. V gave up 5 bases and J gave up 10 bases; unmatched junction bases: 11. Germline V gives CDR1 SNHLY, CDR2 FYNNEI. The CDR3 DNA is TGTGCCAGCAGTCCTAGGACAGGGGGAACTTCGTCACCCCTCCACTTT. It specifies CASSPRTGGTSSPLHF.

The gene calls are TRBV5-1 and TRBJ1-1; D may be TRBD1 (6 bases). Between the trimmed V and J ends, which lost 8 bases and 2 bases, there was a span of 13 bases. Germline CDR1 and CDR2: SGHRS and YFSETQ. The CDR3 length is 13 residues. CDR3 nucleotide sequence: TGCGCCAGTCAAGACAGGCGTAACACTGAAGCTTTCTTT. The encoded protein is CASQDRRNTEAFF.

The chain carries TRBV7-3 and TRBJ2-3; 10 positions agree with TRBD1. The CDR3 covers 15 residues. Germline V lookup: CDR1 SGHTA, CDR2 FQGTGA. V dropped 5 bases and J dropped 3; count of bases not matched to a gene: 5. CDR3 DNA sequence: TGTGCCAGCAGCGACCGACAGGGGGCTACAGATACGCAGTATTTT. Translated, it gives CASSDRQGATDTQYF.

The J gene is TRBJ2-4, the V gene TRBV20-1; tentatively, D is TRBD2 (6 bases). The end of the DNA is better explained by TRBJ2-7, so the J call may be wrong. Germline CDR1 is DFQATT and CDR2 is SNEGSKA (reference sequence). This CDR3 spans 13 amino acids. The CDR3 region has the DNA TGCAGTGCTAGAGGGCCGCGGGGTTACGAGCAGTACTTC. This encodes CSARGPRGYEQYF.

This clonotype was seen a few times. The chain joins TRBV30 to TRBJ1-2; D not resolved. Trimming left V 0 bases short and J 4 bases short, with 9 bases between. Germline loops: CDR1 GTSNPN, CDR2 SVGIG (reference sequence). The CDR3 sequence is 13 residues long. The CDR3 DNA is TGTGCCTGGAGTGTAGAGGCCAGCTATGGCTACACCTTC. It is translated as CAWSVEASYGYTF.

Comment on this clonotype: Germline and junction disagree at one end, which may indicate a read error. This chain uses TRBV6-5 with TRBJ2-1, with 7 nucleotides matching TRBD1. This CDR3 region has 15 residues. Germline CDR1 MNHEY, CDR2 SVGAGI. CDR3 bases: TGTGCCAGCAGGTCCCGACAGGGCTCCGACAATGAGCAGTTCTTC. This codes for CASRSRQGSDNEQFF.

This clonotype came up a few times. The V call is TRBV14, the J call TRBJ2-5; 10 nucleotides agree with TRBD2. The CDR3 totals 15 residues. Trimming removed 4 bases from V and 11 bases from J; junction bases left unmatched: 13. The V gene's germline CDR1 is SGHDN and CDR2 FVKESK. CDR3: CASSPGTSAYNEQYF. The CDR3 DNA is TGTGCCAGCAGCCCTGGGACTAGCGCCTACAATGAGCAGTACTTC.

This sequence joins TRBV5-1 and TRBJ2-4, with D possibly TRBD1 on 6 matching bases. V was clipped by 1 base and J by 8 bases, with 16 bases between them. There are 15 residues in the CDR3. Germline values: CDR1 SGHRS, CDR2 YFSETQ. The CDR3 region has the DNA TGCGCCAGCAGCTTGTCTGCAGGGGCACGGGACATTCAGTACTTC. Its translation: CASSLSAGARDIQYF.

V gene TRBV7-2 combines with J gene TRBJ2-2, with 10 bases matching TRBD1. This CDR3 spans 17 amino acids. V dropped 5 bases and J dropped 0; count of bases not matched to a gene: 6. The germline CDR1 and CDR2 sequences are SGHTA and FQGNSA. CDR3 nucleotides: TGTGCCAGCAGCCCCAGGACAGGGGGAGCGAACACCGGGGAGCTGTTTTTT. This gives the protein CASSPRTGGANTGELFF. Full variable domain (outside the CDR3, taken from reference TRBV7-2 and TRBJ2-2): GAGVSQSPSNKVTEKGKDVELRCDPISGHTALYWYRQSLGQGLEFLIYFQGNSAPDKSGLPSDRFSAERTGGSVSTLTIQRTQQEDSAVYLCASSPRTGGANTGELFFGEGSRLTVL.

This clonotype has just a few counts. The chain combines TRBV10-3 with TRBJ2-5; D might be TRBD1 (5 bases). The CDR3 has 15 residues. V was shortened by 0 bases and J by 11 bases, with 19 bases between the two germline ends. Germline V CDR1 and CDR2: ENHRY, SYGVKD. The CDR3 DNA is TGTGCCATCAGTGAGTCCAGACAGTCTAAGAATGAGCAGTACTTC. The encoded protein is CAISESRQSKNEQYF.

This clonotype was seen more than once but under ten times. The rearrangement uses TRBV27 and TRBJ2-1; either TRBD1 or TRBD2 may supply D (5 bases each). The assigned J gene may be wrong: the sequence end matches TRBJ2-7 better. Germline V lookup: CDR1 MNHEY, CDR2 SMNVEV (reference sequence). CDR3 length: 15 amino acids. CDR3: CASSWGLGTDNEQYF. DNA for the CDR3: TGTGCCAGCAGTTGGGGGTTGGGCACAGACAATGAGCAGTACTTC.

This clonotype appeared a few times. V usage is TRBV5-1 and J usage is TRBJ2-5; D possibly matches TRBD1 or TRBD2 (5 bases each). Germline V gene data show CDR1 as SGHRS and CDR2 as YFSETQ. This CDR3 spans 16 amino acids. The germline V and J ends were trimmed by 1 base and 2 bases, with 15 bases remaining between them. The CDR3 protein is CASSLPGRQDQETQYF. CDR3 in DNA: TGCGCCAGCAGCTTGCCGGGGCGGCAGGATCAAGAGACCCAGTACTTC.

This clonotype has at least ten counts. The J gene is TRBJ1-5, the V gene TRBV7-2, with D tentatively TRBD1 (5 bases). The length of the CDR3 is 14 residues. Germline V gene data show CDR1 as SGHTA and CDR2 as FQGNSA. V was clipped by 3 bases and J by 1 base, with 7 bases between them. CDR3 region: CASSLGRSNQPQHF. CDR3 in DNA: TGTGCCAGCAGCTTGGGACGGAGCAATCAGCCCCAGCATTTT. Using reference TRBV7-2 and TRBJ1-5 for the parts outside the CDR3, the full variable domain is GAGVSQSPSNKVTEKGKDVELRCDPISGHTALYWYRQSLGQGLEFLIYFQGNSAPDKSGLPSDRFSAERTGGSVSTLTIQRTQQEDSAVYLCASSLGRSNQPQHFGDGTRLSIL.